The 30 T cell receptor beta chains listed next were all sequenced from one sample in a study of blood T cell repertoires in COVID-19 (dated by TCRdb to 2020 to 2021). Preparation of the library involved the immunoSEQ multiplex PCR assay. Drawn from immuneACCESS, this table holds only the in-frame rearrangements with V and J called that TCRdb kept. Clones are partly lost; checked studies trace under half to an unresolved V gene and leave the rest unexplained. The sample yields 65,000 to 100,000 clones; 84% were counted once. Clones ranked in the top ten supply 13% of the sample. Sequenced: peripheral blood. Source of these receptors: a human donor in a cohort sampled during active COVID-19.

This chain joins TRBV6-4 and TRBJ2-1, with 11 bases aligning to TRBD1. The J segment lost 4 bases and the V segment lost 0 bases, leaving 2 bases of the junction unmatched. The CDR3 contains 16 residues. The germline gives CDR1 MRHNA, CDR2 SNTAGT. The CDR3: CASSDSGTGGYNEQFF. The CDR3, as DNA: TGTGCCAGCAGTGACTCCGGGACAGGGGGGTACAATGAGCAGTTCTTC.

The CDR3 reads CASSHNGQDGNIQYF. In nucleotides, the CDR3 is TGCGCCAGCAGCCATAATGGACAGGATGGAAACATTCAGTACTTC. J is TRBJ2-4 and V is TRBV5-1; 7 bases map to TRBD1. This CDR3 region has 15 residues. Trimming removed 4 bases from V and 6 bases from J; junction bases left unmatched: 10. Per germline, CDR1 SGHRS and CDR2 YFSETQ.

The chain employs TRBV5-1 and TRBJ2-3, with a weak D call TRBD1 (6 bases). Per the germline V gene, CDR1 is SGHRS and CDR2 is YFSETQ. This CDR3 region has 15 residues. The V gene lost 0 bases and the J gene lost 2 bases, with 10 bases spanning the gap. The CDR3 spells CASSLGGHPTDTQYF. The DNA of the CDR3 is TGCGCCAGCAGCTTGGGGGGGCACCCCACAGATACGCAGTATTTT.

The genes are TRBV9 and TRBJ2-2; 7 bases are a match to TRBD2. Germline loops: CDR1 SGDLS, CDR2 YYNGEE. This CDR3 region has 15 residues. V lost 0 bases to trimming and J lost 5 bases; unmatched junction nucleotides: 4. CDR3 coding DNA: TGTGCCAGCAGCGTAGCGGGGGGTATTACCGGGGAGCTGTTTTTT. Its translation is CASSVAGGITGELFF.

The chain links TRBV15 to TRBJ1-6; 7 bases match TRBD1. The CDR3 spans 18 residues. Germline V gene data show CDR1 as LNHNV and CDR2 as YYDKDF (reference sequence). V lost 3 bases to trimming and J lost 7 bases; unmatched junction nucleotides: 15. The CDR3: CATSRGRQGWVLNSPLHF. CDR3 in DNA: TGTGCCACCAGCAGGGGACGACAGGGTTGGGTATTAAATTCACCCCTCCACTTT. Supplemented by reference TRBV15 and TRBJ1-6, the full variable domain reads DAMVIQNPRYQVTQFGKPVTLSCSQTLNHNVMYWYQQKSSQAPKLLFHYYDKDFNNEADTPDNFQSRRPNTSFCFLDIRSPGLGDTAMYLCATSRGRQGWVLNSPLHFGNGTRLTVT.

The V gene is TRBV5-8, the J gene TRBJ1-6; D unclear. V lost 1 base and J 3 bases, leaving 8 bases between the germline ends. Germline CDR1 is SGHTS and CDR2 is YDEGEE. The CDR3 loop spans 15 amino acids. The CDR3 nucleotides are TGTGCCAGCAGCTTGAACAGTATCTATAATTCACCCCTCCACTTT. Its protein product is CASSLNSIYNSPLHF.

The gene calls are TRBV9 and TRBJ2-1; 14 nucleotides match TRBD2. This CDR3 contains 15 residues. Germline CDR1 SGDLS, CDR2 YYNGEE. V was pared by 4 bases and J by 9 bases, with 6 bases of the junction left unmatched. This chain's CDR3 is CASSQTSGGAAEQFF. CDR3 DNA: TGTGCCAGCAGCCAGACTAGCGGGGGGGCGGCTGAGCAGTTCTTC.

The V call is TRBV5-1, the J call TRBJ1-2; a possible D gene is TRBD1 (6 bases). The length of the CDR3 is 13 residues. V lost 7 bases to trimming and J lost 8 bases, with 18 bases between them. Germline V CDR1 and CDR2: SGHRS, YFSETQ. CDR3 residues: CASGSDTGLGYTF. The CDR3, as DNA: TGCGCCAGCGGATCTGATACAGGGCTGGGCTACACCTTC.

The chain has TRBV19 and TRBJ1-2; 7 positions agree with TRBD1. The CDR3 consists of 12 residues. V shed 4 bases and J 7 bases; nucleotides not matched to a gene: 3. Germline CDR1 is LNHDA and CDR2 is SQIVND (reference sequence). CDR3 protein: CASSTQGFGYTF. Written as DNA, the CDR3 is TGTGCCAGTAGTACACAGGGGTTTGGCTACACCTTC.

The V call is TRBV28, the J call TRBJ1-2; D is unresolved. The germline V gene encodes CDR1 MDHEN and CDR2 SYDVKM. V lost 5 bases and J lost 1, with 2 bases in between. CDR3 length: 11 residues. CDR3 sequence (DNA): TGTGCCAGCAGTCGTAACTATGGCTACACCTTC. It is translated as CASSRNYGYTF.

J is TRBJ2-3 and V is TRBV7-2; no clear D gene. The CDR3 is 15 residues long. The germline gives CDR1 SGHTA, CDR2 FQGNSA. The germline V and J ends were trimmed by 2 bases and 3 bases, with 12 bases remaining between them. The CDR3, as DNA: TGTGCCAGCAGCTTATCTGGGTGGCGGACAGATACGCAGTATTTT. Amino acid sequence: CASSLSGWRTDTQYF.

V is TRBV7-2 and J is TRBJ2-1, with 8 bases matching TRBD2. CDR1 is SGHTA and CDR2 is FQGNSA in the germline V gene. There are 17 residues in the CDR3. V lost 0 bases to trimming and J lost 2 bases; unmatched junction nucleotides: 6. In DNA form, the CDR3 reads TGTGCCAGCAGCTTAGCGGGACTAGGGGGTACCTACAATGAGCAGTTCTTC. Translated: CASSLAGLGGTYNEQFF.

The CDR3 DNA follows: TGTGCCAGCAGCTATTTAGGGACAGGGGATGAAAAACTGTTTTTT. Its protein product is CASSYLGTGDEKLFF. This chain connects TRBV4-2 to TRBJ1-4, with 10 bases identical to TRBD1. CDR3 length: 15 amino acids. Germline trimming cut 5 bases from V and 6 bases from J; bases unmatched to any gene: 6. CDR1 LGHNA and CDR2 YNFKEQ come from the germline V gene.

V usage is TRBV21-1 and J usage is TRBJ2-1; the table names TRBD2, a call not compared with the DNA. TRBV21-1 is assigned pseudogene status. CDR3 size: 16 residues. DNA for the CDR3: TGTGCCAGCAGCAAATCTGGGAGTCATTGTTACAATGAGCAGTTCTTC. Its protein is CASSKSGSHCYNEQFF.

This chain uses TRBV28 with TRBJ2-3, with TRBD1 matching 7 bases. Per the germline V gene, CDR1 is MDHEN and CDR2 is SYDVKM. Losses at the gene ends were 6 bases for V and 0 bases for J; bases not matched to a gene: 12. This CDR3 contains 17 residues. CDR3 region: CASSTPLTGVSTDTQYF. Written as DNA, the CDR3 is TGTGCCAGCAGCACCCCTCTTACAGGGGTTAGCACAGATACGCAGTATTTT. The full variable domain, its missing parts supplied by reference TRBV28 and TRBJ2-3, is DVKVTQSSRYLVKRTGEKVFLECVQDMDHENMFWYRQDPGLGLRLIYFSYDVKMKEKGDIPEGYSVSREKKERFSLILESASTNQTSMYLCASSTPLTGVSTDTQYFGPGTRLTVL.

J is TRBJ1-2 and V is TRBV5-1; 7 bases are shared with TRBD1. Germline CDR1 and CDR2: SGHRS and YFSETQ. This CDR3 is 17 amino acids long. V shed 1 base, J shed 0 bases, and the junction held 9 bases outside the gene matches. The CDR3 DNA sequence: TGCGCCAGCAGCTTGCTTGTCTCCCAGGGGGCTAACTATGGCTACACCTTC. It specifies CASSLLVSQGANYGYTF.

The chain has TRBV6-2 or TRBV6-3 and TRBJ2-4; D might be TRBD2 (6 bases). Germline assignment: CDR1 MNHEY and CDR2 SVGEGT. The CDR3 has 15 residues. V lost 2 bases and J 0 bases, leaving 8 bases between the germline ends. CDR3 loop: CASSYGGLAKNIQYF. In DNA form, the CDR3 reads TGTGCCAGCAGTTACGGGGGACTAGCCAAAAACATTCAGTACTTC.

The gene calls are TRBV27 and TRBJ1-1; the D is unclear. CDR3 length: 13 residues. V lost 4 bases and J lost 4, with 10 bases in between. Germline values: CDR1 MNHEY, CDR2 SMNVEV (reference sequence). The CDR3 nucleotides read TGTGCCAGCAGTTACTCGGGTGGCACTGAAGCTTTCTTT. Translation gives CASSYSGGTEAFF.

This CDR3 reads CASQTSGGGRDTQYF. CDR3 bases: TGTGCCTCCCAGACTAGCGGGGGGGGTAGAGATACGCAGTATTTT. The chain couples TRBV10-3 to TRBJ2-3, with 14 bases aligning to TRBD2. V lost 11 bases and J lost 5; bases outside the gene matches: 9. This CDR3 is built from 15 residues. Germline V gives CDR1 ENHRY, CDR2 SYGVKD.

The V call is TRBV11-2, the J call TRBJ1-2; D unclear. This CDR3 has 14 residues. CDR1 SGHAT and CDR2 FQNNGV come from the germline V gene. V shed 0 bases and J shed 4 bases, with 9 bases lying between them. The CDR3 spells CASSLEQLPYGYTF. DNA of the CDR3: TGTGCCAGCAGCTTAGAACAGCTACCCTATGGCTACACCTTC. Variable domain in full (rest from reference TRBV11-2 and TRBJ1-2): EAGVAQSPRYKIIEKRQSVAFWCNPISGHATLYWYQQILGQGPKLLIQFQNNGVVDDSQLPKDRFSAERLKGVDSTLKIQPAKLEDSAVYLCASSLEQLPYGYTFGSGTRLTVV.

The V and J genes are TRBV7-2 and TRBJ2-3; 10 bases are shared with TRBD2. Losses at the gene ends were 2 bases for V and 6 bases for J; bases not matched to a gene: 8. Germline lookup yields CDR1 SGHTA and CDR2 FQGNSA. The CDR3 is made up of 16 amino acids. Here the CDR3 reads CASSLRQRGGSDTQYF. In DNA, the CDR3 is TGTGCCAGCAGCTTACGCCAGCGGGGGGGGTCGGATACGCAGTATTTT. The whole variable domain, remainder taken from reference TRBV7-2 and TRBJ2-3, is GAGVSQSPSNKVTEKGKDVELRCDPISGHTALYWYRQSLGQGLEFLIYFQGNSAPDKSGLPSDRFSAERTGGSVSTLTIQRTQQEDSAVYLCASSLRQRGGSDTQYFGPGTRLTVL.

This clone was seen only once. The gene calls are TRBV5-6 and TRBJ2-7; 7 bases are shared with TRBD1. V lost 2 bases, J lost 1 base, and 6 bases stayed unmatched. The CDR3 spans 15 residues. CDR1 and CDR2 from the germline V gene are SGHDT and YYEEEE. CDR3 sequence (DNA): TGTGCCAGCAGCTTACAGGGGATTTCTTCCTACGAGCAGTACTTC. Residues: CASSLQGISSYEQYF.

This chain connects TRBV5-1 to TRBJ2-3, with D maybe TRBD2 (6 bases). The CDR3 length is 15 residues. CDR1 SGHRS and CDR2 YFSETQ come from the germline V gene. V lost 6 bases and J lost 3, with 17 bases in between. CDR3 coding DNA: TGCGCCAGCAAATCTCAGGGAGGCATGACAGATACGCAGTATTTT. It is translated as CASKSQGGMTDTQYF.

The rearrangement links TRBV6-5 to TRBJ1-2, with D perhaps matching TRBD1 (6 bases). The ends were cut back, 10 bases at V and 0 bases at J, with 15 bases in the middle. Germline lookup yields CDR1 MNHEY and CDR2 SVGAGI. The CDR3 sequence is 14 residues long. CDR3 sequence: CATSKTGSNYGYTF. The DNA of the CDR3 is TGTGCCACCTCAAAGACAGGATCTAACTATGGCTACACCTTC.

The chain carries TRBV20-1 and TRBJ2-2, with 7 bases fitting TRBD2. The V segment lost 3 bases and the J segment 0 bases; nucleotides outside the gene matches: 7. This CDR3 has 16 residues. CDR1 DFQATT and CDR2 SNEGSKA come from the germline V gene (reference sequence). CDR3: CSASLFGTTNTGELFF. The CDR3 region has the DNA TGCAGTGCTAGTTTGTTCGGGACTACGAACACCGGGGAGCTGTTTTTT.

On this clone itself: Other DNA variants within this sample encode the same CDR3. The chain employs TRBV7-9 and TRBJ1-2; 7 bases agree with TRBD1. The trim removed 1 base at V and 7 bases at J, leaving 6 bases unmatched. Germline V lookup: CDR1 SEHNR, CDR2 FQNEAQ (reference sequence). The CDR3 is 14 residues long. The CDR3 DNA is TGTGCCAGCAGCTTAGACAGGGGAGCTGGTGGCTACACCTTC. The encoded protein is CASSLDRGAGGYTF.

This rearrangement joins TRBV10-3 to TRBJ2-7; no clear D gene. The CDR3 runs 15 residues. The V and J ends lost 0 bases and 6 bases respectively, with 15 bases between them. Germline loops: CDR1 ENHRY, CDR2 SYGVKD. The CDR3 sequence is CAISESTAVSGEQYF. The CDR3 DNA is TGTGCCATCAGTGAGTCGACCGCAGTCTCGGGCGAGCAGTACTTC.

Many counts were recorded for this clone. The CDR3: CASSRPTGTGNTIYF. CDR3 DNA sequence: TGTGCCAGCAGCAGACCCACCGGGACAGGAAACACCATATATTTT. V gene TRBV5-4 combines with J gene TRBJ1-3; possible D gene TRBD1, 6 bases. Trimming took 4 bases from V and 4 from J, leaving 15 bases between them. Germline loops: CDR1 SGHNT, CDR2 YYREEE (reference sequence). CDR3 size: 15 residues.

This chain connects TRBV5-1 to TRBJ2-5; D not certain. Per the germline V gene, CDR1 is SGHRS and CDR2 is YFSETQ. Trimming shortened V by 4 bases and J by 2 bases, and 12 bases separated the two germline ends. The CDR3 contains 14 residues. CDR3 DNA: TGCGCCAGCAGCCCACCAGGTATACAAGAGACCCAGTACTTC. Its translation: CASSPPGIQETQYF.

The chain employs TRBV7-9 and TRBJ2-1, with D perhaps TRBD2 (7 bases). The V gene lost 5 bases and the J gene lost 2 bases, with 13 bases spanning the gap. CDR3 size: 15 residues. CDR1 SEHNR and CDR2 FQNEAQ come from the germline V gene (reference sequence). CDR3 protein: CASSREGGPYNEQFF. In nucleotides, the CDR3 is TGTGCCAGCAGCCGCGAGGGGGGGCCCTACAATGAGCAGTTCTTC. The full variable domain, with the rest looked up from reference TRBV7-9 and TRBJ2-1, is DTGVSQNPRHKITKRGQNVTFRCDPISEHNRLYWYRQTLGQGPEFLTYFQNEAQLEKSRLLSDRFSAERPKGSFSTLEIQRTEQGDSAMYLCASSREGGPYNEQFFGPGTRLTVL.